This is a list of T cell receptor beta chains from one sample in a study of cytomegalovirus exposure and HLA in healthy donors. Assay: immunoSEQ multiplex PCR; the TCRdb copy retains only in-frame clones and omits some. The profile covers a few hundred thousand clones, with around 80% appearing a single time and less than 8.5% taken by the ten largest. Sequencing was carried out using PBMCs. The receptors come from a woman aged 55 to 70 in good health and CMV-seropositive. Both conserved end residues are part of each CDR3. The D gene is left open where the match is weak.

j_call	v_call	d_call	cdr3_nt	cdr3_aa
TRBJ1-5	TRBV6-1	NA	TGTGCCAGCAGTGAAAGGATGGGAGGCAGGGACAATCAGCCCCAGCATTTT	CASSERMGGRDNQPQHF
TRBJ2-7	TRBV29-1	TRBD1	TGCAGCGTGGCCCCAAGACAGGGTGCCGTCGAGCAGTACTTC	CSVAPRQGAVEQYF
TRBJ1-2	TRBV5-1	NA	TGCGCCAGCAGCCTCAACCGCGGGGAGGGATACACCTTC	CASSLNRGEGYTF
TRBJ1-4	TRBV7-9	NA	TGTTCCAGCAGCCCCGGACTAGAAAAACTGTTTTTT	CSSSPGLEKLFF
TRBJ2-7	TRBV20-1	NA	TGCAGTGCTAGAGATATCTACGAGCAGTACTTC	CSARDIYEQYF
TRBJ1-4	TRBV7-9	NA	TGTGCCAGCAGCTTCTCCTGGGGGGGAACGGAAAAACTGTTTTTT	CASSFSWGGTEKLFF
TRBJ2-1	TRBV15	NA	TGTGCCACCAGCCGCCGACAAACTAGAAACAATGAGCAGTTCTTC	CATSRRQTRNNEQFF
TRBJ1-1	TRBV9	NA	TGTGCCAGCGGGTCGGGATTGAACACTGAAGCTTTCTTT	CASGSGLNTEAFF
TRBJ1-2	TRBV28	NA	TGTGCCAGCACTCTTACGATCGGGGGAGGTGGGTATGGCTACACCTTC	CASTLTIGGGGYGYTF
TRBJ2-1	TRBV6-5	NA	TGTGCCAGCAGCCAGATCCTGCAGGGGAATGAGCAGTTCTTC	CASSQILQGNEQFF
TRBJ2-7	TRBV6-1	NA	TGTGCCAGCAGTGTGGACAGACCCGCCTACGAGCAGTACTTC	CASSVDRPAYEQYF
TRBJ1-3	TRBV5-1	NA	TGCGCCAGCAGCTTGGGACAGCCTCAAGGGGACACCATATATTTT	CASSLGQPQGDTIYF
TRBJ2-6	TRBV28	NA	TGTGCCAGCAGGAGGAGTGGGGCCAACGTCCTGACTTTC	CASRRSGANVLTF
TRBJ1-5	TRBV28	TRBD1	TGTGCCAGCATTGACAGGGTAAATCAGCCCCAGCATTTT	CASIDRVNQPQHF
TRBJ2-7	TRBV5-1	NA	TGCGCCAGCAGCTCCGGACGGGGGATGGAGCAGTACTTC	CASSSGRGMEQYF